This T cell receptor beta chain was captured in a study of identical twins. This clonotype was recorded at least ten times. Its antigen is as yet unknown. This CDR3 is built from 15 residues. Losses at the gene ends were 7 bases for V and 6 bases for J; bases not matched to a gene: 12. Germline V gene lookup returns CDR1 SGHRS and CDR2 YFSETQ. Study conclusions and caveats: Twins' excess sharing was less marked for out-of-frame beta sequences. Researchers caution that invariant MAIT and iNKT cells could partly confound zero-insertion analyses. Out-of-frame TCR alpha sharing observed in monozygotic twins exceeded model estimates. Memory repertoires showed no such pattern, whereas abundant cord blood beta clonotypes carried fewer insertions.

TCRdb reprocessed the 5' RACE reads with MiXCR, giving one entry per CDR3 protein. Here the sample spans hundreds of thousands of distinct CDR3 sequences, more than 6.5% being singletons. This sample also belongs to another study, concerning yellow fever vaccine responses in identical twins.

The chain carries TRBV5-1 and TRBJ2-1; TRBD2 agrees at 8 bases. The sequence was collected from a woman aged 18-29 years in good health. Specimen: PBMCs. CDR3 protein: CASLKDSGKLNEQFF. CDR3 in DNA: TGCGCCAGCCTGAAAGATAGCGGGAAACTCAATGAGCAGTTCTTC. The variable domain in full, completed from reference TRBV5-1 and TRBJ2-1, reads KAGVTQTPRYLIKTRGQQVTLSCSPISGHRSVSWYQQTPGQGLQFLFEYFSETQRNKGNFPGRFSGRQFSNSRSEMNVSTLELGDSALYLCASLKDSGKLNEQFFGPGTRLTVL.